This T cell receptor (beta chain) came from a study of blood T cell repertoires in COVID-19. Study information: Collection of acute and convalescent COVID-19 samples took place in the United States, Italy and Spain. The cDNA or gDNA used as material had been derived from T cells, B-cell-depleted T cells, or PBMCs.

As processed by the authors: It was from reference gene primer amplification that nucleated cell counts were estimated. Clones were sequenced by immunoSEQ multiplex PCR, and TCRdb holds only the in-frame ones, with some missing. D and trimming were read from the DNA, whereas the V and J calls and clone size are those reported in that table. The data show over 100,000 clones, around nine tenths seen once. V lost 6 bases to trimming and J lost 5 bases; unmatched junction nucleotides: 9. Germline loops: CDR1 MGHDK, CDR2 SYGVNS. The CDR3 extends over 14 amino acids. The TCR originated in a middle-aged man with active or convalescent COVID-19. Sequenced: peripheral blood. The chain employs TRBV25-1 and TRBJ1-1; TRBD1 aligns across 7 bases. The CDR3 reads CASSSTGISTEAFF. The CDR3, as DNA: TGTGCCAGCAGCTCGACAGGGATTAGTACTGAAGCTTTCTTT.